This T cell receptor (beta chain) was recovered during a study of T cell changes during pregnancy in multiple sclerosis. Only in-frame clones appear in the TCRdb table, and some are missing; sequencing was by immunoSEQ multiplex PCR. The profile shows about 40,000 clones, around 90% of them singletons. The germline gives CDR1 SGHVS, CDR2 FQNEAQ. This CDR3 contains 15 residues. The V end was cut by 4 bases, the J end by 6 bases, with 18 bases between. The input for sequencing was peripheral blood, taken in the first trimester of pregnancy. The chain is built from TRBV7-8 and TRBJ1-2; D unresolved. The receptor's source is a female donor in good health, enrolled as a control in a pregnancy study. CDR3 amino acids: CASSSEGRGFHGYTF. The CDR3 DNA follows: TGTGCCAGCAGCTCGGAAGGGAGAGGTTTCCATGGCTACACCTTC.